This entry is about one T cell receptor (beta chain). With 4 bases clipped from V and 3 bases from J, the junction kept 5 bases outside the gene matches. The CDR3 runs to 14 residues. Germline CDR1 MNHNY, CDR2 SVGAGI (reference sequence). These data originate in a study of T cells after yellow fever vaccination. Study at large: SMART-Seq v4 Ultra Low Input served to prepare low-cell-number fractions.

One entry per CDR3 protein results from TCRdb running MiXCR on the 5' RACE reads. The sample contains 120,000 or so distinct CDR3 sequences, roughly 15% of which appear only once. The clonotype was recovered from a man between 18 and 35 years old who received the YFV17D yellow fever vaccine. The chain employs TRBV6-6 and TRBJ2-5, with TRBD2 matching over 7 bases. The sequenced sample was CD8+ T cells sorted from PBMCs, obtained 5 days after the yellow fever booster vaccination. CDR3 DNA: TGTGCCAGCAGTTCCGAGGCGGGGGAAGAGACCCAGTACTTC. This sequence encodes CASSSEAGEETQYF.